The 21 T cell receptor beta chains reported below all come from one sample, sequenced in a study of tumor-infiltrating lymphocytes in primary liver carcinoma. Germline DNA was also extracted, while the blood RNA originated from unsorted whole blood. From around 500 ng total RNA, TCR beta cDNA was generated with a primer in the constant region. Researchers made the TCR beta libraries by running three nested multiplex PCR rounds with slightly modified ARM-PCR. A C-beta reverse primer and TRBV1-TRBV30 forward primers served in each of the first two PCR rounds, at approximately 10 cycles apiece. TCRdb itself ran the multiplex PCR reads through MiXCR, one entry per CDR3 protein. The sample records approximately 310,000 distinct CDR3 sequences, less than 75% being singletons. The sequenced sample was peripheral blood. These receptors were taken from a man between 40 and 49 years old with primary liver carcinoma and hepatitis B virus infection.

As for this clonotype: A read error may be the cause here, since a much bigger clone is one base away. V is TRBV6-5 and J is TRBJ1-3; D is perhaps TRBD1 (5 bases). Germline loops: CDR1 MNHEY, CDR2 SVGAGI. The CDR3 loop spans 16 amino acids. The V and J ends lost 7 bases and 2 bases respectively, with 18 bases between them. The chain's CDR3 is CASNSPRRGAGNTIYF. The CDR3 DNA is TGTGCCAGCAACTCCCCTCGGCGGGGGGCTGGAAACACCATATATTTT.

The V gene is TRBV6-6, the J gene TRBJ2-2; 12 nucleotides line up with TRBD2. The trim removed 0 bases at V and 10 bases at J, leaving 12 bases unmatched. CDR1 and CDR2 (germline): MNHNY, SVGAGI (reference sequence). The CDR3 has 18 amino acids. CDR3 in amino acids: CASSYSRGLAGPTEELFF. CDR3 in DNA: TGTGCCAGCAGTTACTCGAGGGGACTAGCGGGCCCAACAGAGGAGCTGTTTTTT.

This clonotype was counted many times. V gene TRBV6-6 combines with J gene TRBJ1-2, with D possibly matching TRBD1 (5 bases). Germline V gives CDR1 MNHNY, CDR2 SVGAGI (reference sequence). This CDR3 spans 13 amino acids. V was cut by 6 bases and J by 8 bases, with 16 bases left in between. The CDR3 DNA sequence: TGTGCCAGCAGCTTTCCAGGGACGCAAGGCTACACCTTC. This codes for CASSFPGTQGYTF.

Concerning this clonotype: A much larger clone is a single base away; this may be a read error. The CDR3 here is CASSATGLAGHEQYF. CDR3 DNA: TGTGCCAGCAGTGCGACGGGACTAGCGGGACACGAGCAGTACTTC. V is TRBV6-2 or TRBV6-3 and J is TRBJ2-7; 13 positions agree with TRBD2. Germline trimming cut 5 bases from V and 5 bases from J; bases unmatched to any gene: 6. Germline-derived CDR1 and CDR2 are MNHEY and SVGEGT. The CDR3 length is 15 residues.

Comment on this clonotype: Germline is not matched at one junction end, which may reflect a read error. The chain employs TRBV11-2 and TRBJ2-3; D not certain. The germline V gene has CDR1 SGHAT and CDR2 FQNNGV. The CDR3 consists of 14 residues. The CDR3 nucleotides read TGTGCCAGCAGCTTAGCTGGGTTCTCAGATACACAGTATTTT. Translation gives CASSLAGFSDTQYF.

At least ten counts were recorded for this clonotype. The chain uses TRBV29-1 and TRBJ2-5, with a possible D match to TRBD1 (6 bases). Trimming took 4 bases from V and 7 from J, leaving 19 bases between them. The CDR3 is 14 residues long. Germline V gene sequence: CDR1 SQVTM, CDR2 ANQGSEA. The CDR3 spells CSVGLTGSAGTQYF. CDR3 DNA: TGCAGCGTTGGCTTAACAGGGTCGGCCGGGACCCAGTACTTC.

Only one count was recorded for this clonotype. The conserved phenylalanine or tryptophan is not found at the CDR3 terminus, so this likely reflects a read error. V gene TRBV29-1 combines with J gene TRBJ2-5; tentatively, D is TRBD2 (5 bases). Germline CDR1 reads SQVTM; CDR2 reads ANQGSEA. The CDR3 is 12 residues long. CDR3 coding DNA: TGCAGCGTTGGAGGGCAGGCAGAGACTCAGTACCTC. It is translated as CSVGGQAETQYL.

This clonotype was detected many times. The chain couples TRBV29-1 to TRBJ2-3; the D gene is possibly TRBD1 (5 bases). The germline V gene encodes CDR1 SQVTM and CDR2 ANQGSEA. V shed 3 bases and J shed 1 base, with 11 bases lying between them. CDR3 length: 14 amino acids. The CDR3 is CSVEDTRGTDTQYF. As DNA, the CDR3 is TGCAGCGTTGAGGATACCAGGGGCACAGATACGCAGTATTTT.

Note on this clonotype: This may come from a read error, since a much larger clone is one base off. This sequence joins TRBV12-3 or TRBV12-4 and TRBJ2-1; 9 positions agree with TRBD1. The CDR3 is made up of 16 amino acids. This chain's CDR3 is CASSLSGTGIYNEQLF. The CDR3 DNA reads TGTGCCAGCAGTTTATCCGGGACAGGGATCTACAATGAGCAGCTCTTC.

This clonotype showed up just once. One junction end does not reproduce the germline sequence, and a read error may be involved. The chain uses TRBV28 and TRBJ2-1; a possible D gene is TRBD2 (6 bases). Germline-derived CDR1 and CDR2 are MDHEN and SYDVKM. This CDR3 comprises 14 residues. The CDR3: CASSLASSYNGQFF. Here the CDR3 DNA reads TGTGCCAGCAGCCTAGCGTCCTCCTATAATGGGCAGTTCTTC.

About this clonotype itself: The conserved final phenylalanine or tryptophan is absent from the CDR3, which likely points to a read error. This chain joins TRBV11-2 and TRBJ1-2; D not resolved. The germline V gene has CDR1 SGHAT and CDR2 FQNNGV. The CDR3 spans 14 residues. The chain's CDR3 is CASGLVGSNYGYTI. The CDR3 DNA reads TGTGCCAGCGGCTTAGTAGGGTCTAACTATGGCTACACCATC.

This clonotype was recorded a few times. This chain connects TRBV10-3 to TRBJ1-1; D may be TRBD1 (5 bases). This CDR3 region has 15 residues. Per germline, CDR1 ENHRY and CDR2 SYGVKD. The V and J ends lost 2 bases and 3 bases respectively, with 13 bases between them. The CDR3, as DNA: TGTGCCATCAGTGAGGGAGCAGGGCCCGACACTGAAGCTTTCTTT. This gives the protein CAISEGAGPDTEAFF.

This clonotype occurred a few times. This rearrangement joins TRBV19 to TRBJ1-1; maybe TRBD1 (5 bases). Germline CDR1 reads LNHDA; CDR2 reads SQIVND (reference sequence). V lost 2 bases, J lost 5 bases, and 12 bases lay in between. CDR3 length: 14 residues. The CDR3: CASSISGISTEAFF. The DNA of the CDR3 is TGTGCCAGTAGTATATCAGGGATTAGTACTGAAGCTTTCTTT.

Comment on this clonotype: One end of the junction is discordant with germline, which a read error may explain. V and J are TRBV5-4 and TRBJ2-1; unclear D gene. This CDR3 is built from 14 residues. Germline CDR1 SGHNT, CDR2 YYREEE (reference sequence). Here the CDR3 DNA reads TGTACCAGCAGCCCCACCCCCCCCTACAATGAGCAGTTCTTC. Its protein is CTSSPTPPYNEQFF.

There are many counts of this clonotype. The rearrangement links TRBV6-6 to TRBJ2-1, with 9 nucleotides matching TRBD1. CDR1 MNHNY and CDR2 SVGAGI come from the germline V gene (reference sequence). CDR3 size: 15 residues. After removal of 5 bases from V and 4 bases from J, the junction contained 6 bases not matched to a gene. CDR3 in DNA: TGTGCCAGCAGTCCCGGACAGGGGCCTTACAATGAGCAGTTCTTC. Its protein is CASSPGQGPYNEQFF.

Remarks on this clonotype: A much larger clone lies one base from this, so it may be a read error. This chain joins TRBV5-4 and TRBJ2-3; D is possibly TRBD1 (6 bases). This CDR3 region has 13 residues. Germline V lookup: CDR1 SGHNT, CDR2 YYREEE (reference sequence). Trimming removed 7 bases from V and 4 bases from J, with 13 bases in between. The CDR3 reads CASGSRQADTQYF. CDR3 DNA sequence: TGTGCCAGCGGCTCCCGACAGGCAGATACGCAGTATTTT. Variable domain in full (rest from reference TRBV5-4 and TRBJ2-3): ETGVTQSPTHLIKTRGQQVTLRCSSQSGHNTVSWYQQALGQGPQFIFQYYREEENGRGNFPPRFSGLQFPNYSSELNVNALELDDSALYLCASGSRQADTQYFGPGTRLTVL.

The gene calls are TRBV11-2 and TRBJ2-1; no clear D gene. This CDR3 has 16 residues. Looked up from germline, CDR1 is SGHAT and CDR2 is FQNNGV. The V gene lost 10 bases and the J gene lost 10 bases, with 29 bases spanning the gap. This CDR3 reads CAISLDLYSKAWEQFF. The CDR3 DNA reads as TGTGCCATCAGTTTAGATCTATACTCCAAGGCGTGGGAGCAGTTCTTC.

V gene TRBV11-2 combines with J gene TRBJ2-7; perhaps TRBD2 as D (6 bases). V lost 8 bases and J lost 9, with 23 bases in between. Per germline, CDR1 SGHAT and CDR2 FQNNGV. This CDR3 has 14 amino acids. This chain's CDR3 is CASGSLTGVGGQYF. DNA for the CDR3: TGTGCCAGCGGCAGTCTAACGGGAGTTGGCGGGCAGTACTTC.

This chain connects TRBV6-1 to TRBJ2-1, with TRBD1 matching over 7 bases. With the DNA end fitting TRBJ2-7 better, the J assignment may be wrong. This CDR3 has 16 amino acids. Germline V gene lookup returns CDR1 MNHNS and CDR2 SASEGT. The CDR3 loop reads CASSERTGIIMNEQYF. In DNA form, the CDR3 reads TGTGCCAGCAGTGAGAGGACAGGAATTATTATGAATGAGCAGTACTTC.

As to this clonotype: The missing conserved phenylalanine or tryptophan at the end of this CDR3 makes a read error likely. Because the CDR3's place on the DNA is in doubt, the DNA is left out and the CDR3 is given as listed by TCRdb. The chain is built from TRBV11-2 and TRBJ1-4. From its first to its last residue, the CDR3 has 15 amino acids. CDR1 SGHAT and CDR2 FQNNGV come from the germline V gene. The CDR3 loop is CASSLGAAVNEKLFL.

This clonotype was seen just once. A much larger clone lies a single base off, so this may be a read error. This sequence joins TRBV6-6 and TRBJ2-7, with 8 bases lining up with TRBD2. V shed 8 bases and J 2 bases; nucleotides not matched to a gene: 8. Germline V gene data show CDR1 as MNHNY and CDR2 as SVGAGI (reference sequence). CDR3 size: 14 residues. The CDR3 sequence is CASCGTSGTYEQYF. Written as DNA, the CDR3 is TGTGCCAGCTGCGGAACTAGCGGCACCTACGAGCAGTACTTC.